Presented here are 31 T cell receptor beta chains from one specimen sequenced in a study of T cell changes during pregnancy in multiple sclerosis. Profiling relied on immunoSEQ multiplex PCR, and the TCRdb table lists in-frame clones only, not all of them. Altogether fewer than 45,000 clones are present, nearly 90% being singletons, with the ten largest covering 0.51%. The input for sequencing was CD4+ T cells from peripheral blood mononuclear cells, taken in the first trimester of pregnancy. The receptors come from a female donor with multiple sclerosis, enrolled in a pregnancy study.

The chain recombines TRBV27 with TRBJ1-5; tentatively, D is TRBD1 (6 bases). Germline V gene data show CDR1 as MNHEY and CDR2 as SMNVEV (reference sequence). CDR3 length equals 13 residues. The V gene lost 6 bases and the J gene lost 7 bases, with 13 bases spanning the gap. As DNA, the CDR3 is TGTGCCAGCAGATTGCAGGGGTCCCAGCCCCAGCATTTT. It yields the protein CASRLQGSQPQHF.

The J gene is TRBJ2-7, the V gene TRBV27, with TRBD1 matching over 9 bases. CDR3 length: 13 residues. Germline V gene sequence: CDR1 MNHEY, CDR2 SMNVEV (reference sequence). V shed 6 bases and J 0 bases; nucleotides not matched to a gene: 0. Here the CDR3 reads CASRTGGSYEQYF. The CDR3 region has the DNA TGTGCCAGCAGGACAGGGGGCTCCTACGAGCAGTACTTC.

The V call is TRBV7-2, the J call TRBJ2-7; the D gene is possibly TRBD2 (6 bases). Trimming shortened V by 2 bases and J by 2 bases, and 16 bases separated the two germline ends. The CDR3 has 16 amino acids. Germline V gene lookup returns CDR1 SGHTA and CDR2 FQGNSA. The CDR3 loop is CASSLRGTVLTYEQYF. Written as DNA, the CDR3 is TGTGCCAGCAGCTTACGGGGGACCGTCCTAACCTACGAGCAGTACTTC.

This clone was observed once. This chain uses TRBV2 with TRBJ2-1, with 9 bases fitting TRBD2. The length of the CDR3 is 15 residues. Trimming cost V 6 bases and J 4 bases; bases outside gene matches: 7. Germline values: CDR1 SNHLY, CDR2 FYNNEI. The CDR3 reads CASSYWSGGYNEQFF. The CDR3 region has the DNA TGTGCCAGCAGCTATTGGAGCGGGGGGTACAATGAGCAGTTCTTC. The full variable domain, rest sourced from reference TRBV2 and TRBJ2-1, is EPEVTQTPSHQVTQMGQEVILRCVPISNHLYFYWYRQILGQKVEFLVSFYNNEISEKSEIFDDQFSVERPDGSNFTLKIRSTKLEDSAMYFCASSYWSGGYNEQFFGPGTRLTVL.

The rearrangement links TRBV4-1 to TRBJ1-3, with D hard to call. CDR3 length: 15 amino acids. Germline lookup yields CDR1 MGHRA and CDR2 YSYEKL. V shed 3 bases and J shed 0 bases, with 9 bases lying between them. The CDR3 nucleotides are TGCGCCAGCAGCCAGAACTATGACTCTGGAAACACCATATATTTT. As protein: CASSQNYDSGNTIYF.

The chain combines TRBV12-5 with TRBJ1-2; 8 bases match TRBD1. Germline values: CDR1 LGHNT, CDR2 FRNRAP. CDR3 size: 14 residues. With 4 bases clipped from V and 5 bases from J, the junction kept 6 bases outside the gene matches. In DNA form, the CDR3 reads TGTGCTAGTGGTTCCCTCGGACAGGGATATGGCTACACCTTC. It specifies CASGSLGQGYGYTF.

J is TRBJ1-2 and V is TRBV30, with 9 bases lining up with TRBD1. This CDR3 has 14 amino acids. The V and J ends lost 3 bases and 7 bases, in that order; junction bases with no gene match: 9. Germline V gives CDR1 GTSNPN, CDR2 SVGIG (reference sequence). The CDR3 nucleotides are TGTGCCTGGAGGAACAGGGGACAGGGCTTTGGCTACACCTTC. Translation gives CAWRNRGQGFGYTF.

The V call is TRBV7-6, the J call TRBJ1-5, with D tentatively TRBD1 (5 bases). The CDR3 runs to 14 residues. The V and J ends lost 5 bases and 6 bases respectively, with 14 bases between them. From germline, CDR1 is SGHVS and CDR2 FNYEAQ. This CDR3 is CASSERTRGQPQHF. For the CDR3, the DNA is TGTGCCAGCAGCGAGCGGACTAGGGGTCAGCCCCAGCATTTT.

The rearrangement joins TRBV6-1 to TRBJ1-1, with D unresolved. With 0 bases removed from V and 1 base from J, the gap between germline ends came to 12 bases. CDR1 and CDR2 (germline): MNHNS, SASEGT. The CDR3 covers 16 residues. The CDR3 here is CASSEARRERNTEAFF. The CDR3 DNA reads TGTGCCAGCAGTGAAGCGAGGAGGGAGAGGAACACTGAAGCTTTCTTT.

This chain's CDR3 is CASSSGLIGELFF. The CDR3 region has the DNA TGCGCCAGCAGCTCGGGACTTATCGGGGAGCTGTTTTTT. This rearrangement joins TRBV5-1 to TRBJ2-2; TRBD2 might be the D (6 bases). Trimming took off 3 bases at V and 7 bases at J, with 10 bases between the two ends. CDR3 length equals 13 residues. Germline CDR1 reads SGHRS; CDR2 reads YFSETQ.

This clone was picked up one time. The gene calls are TRBV12-5 and TRBJ2-5, with TRBD2 matching over 7 bases. Losses at the gene ends were 5 bases for V and 5 bases for J; bases not matched to a gene: 17. Germline lookup yields CDR1 LGHNT and CDR2 FRNRAP. The CDR3 loop spans 17 amino acids. The chain's CDR3 is CASGAGTNTGRDETQYF. Here the CDR3 DNA reads TGTGCTAGTGGTGCCGGGACTAACACCGGGCGAGATGAGACCCAGTACTTC.

This chain uses TRBV27 with TRBJ1-2, with 9 bases lining up with TRBD1. Germline values: CDR1 MNHEY, CDR2 SMNVEV (reference sequence). Trimming removed 6 bases from V and 6 bases from J; junction bases left unmatched: 11. The length of the CDR3 is 15 residues. The CDR3 DNA is TGTGCCAGCAGGTCGCCGGGACAGGGTATCGATGGCTACACCTTC. It encodes CASRSPGQGIDGYTF.

The gene calls are TRBV10-1 and TRBJ1-2; TRBD1 agrees at 7 bases. J lost 3 bases, V lost 5 bases, and 3 bases had no gene match. Germline V lookup: CDR1 WNHNN, CDR2 SYGVQD (reference sequence). The CDR3 covers 13 residues. The CDR3 sequence is CASSFRGDYGYTF. CDR3 bases: TGCGCCAGCAGTTTCAGGGGGGACTATGGCTACACCTTC.

The chain combines TRBV30 with TRBJ1-1; D might be TRBD1 (5 bases). V shed 4 bases and J shed 10 bases, with 16 bases lying between them. From germline, CDR1 is GTSNPN and CDR2 SVGIG (reference sequence). This CDR3 spans 12 amino acids. The CDR3 sequence is CAWNRGGVTAFF. CDR3 coding DNA: TGTGCCTGGAACCGCGGGGGGGTGACAGCTTTCTTT.

V gene TRBV5-1 combines with J gene TRBJ2-5; 9 bases are shared with TRBD2. V lost 3 bases to trimming and J lost 4 bases; unmatched junction nucleotides: 10. Germline lookup yields CDR1 SGHRS and CDR2 YFSETQ. This CDR3 has 16 amino acids. The CDR3 spells CASSSNLAGDGETQYF. The CDR3 coding sequence is TGCGCCAGCAGCTCAAACTTAGCGGGAGACGGAGAGACCCAGTACTTC.

The chain recombines TRBV18 with TRBJ1-5, with D perhaps matching TRBD1 (5 bases). Per the germline V gene, CDR1 is KGHSH and CDR2 is LQKENI. V was trimmed by 0 bases and J by 1 base, leaving 10 bases between them. The CDR3 covers 16 residues. CDR3 amino acids: CASSPPTDWSNQPQHF. In DNA form, the CDR3 reads TGTGCCAGCTCACCACCGACAGATTGGAGCAATCAGCCCCAGCATTTT.

The V and J genes are TRBV7-2 and TRBJ2-7; 8 nucleotides align to TRBD2. V dropped 1 base and J dropped 3; count of bases not matched to a gene: 5. CDR1 and CDR2 from the germline V gene are SGHTA and FQGNSA. The CDR3 has 15 amino acids. CDR3 region: CASSLGGGGFYEQYF. The CDR3 DNA reads TGTGCCAGCAGCTTAGGAGGCGGGGGGTTCTACGAGCAGTACTTC.

This clone appeared many times. The J gene is TRBJ1-1, the V gene TRBV29-1; D gene unclear. Germline lookup yields CDR1 SQVTM and CDR2 ANQGSEA. V lost 7 bases and J 4 bases, leaving 10 bases between the germline ends. This CDR3 comprises 11 residues. CDR3 residues: CSAEVSTEAFF. CDR3 DNA sequence: TGCAGCGCGGAGGTGTCCACTGAAGCTTTCTTT.

The J gene is TRBJ1-1, the V gene TRBV19, with TRBD1 identical over 10 bases. The germline CDR1 and CDR2 sequences are LNHDA and SQIVND (reference sequence). Trimming took 5 bases from V and 5 from J; bases not matched to a gene: 14. The CDR3 is 17 amino acids. CDR3 DNA: TGTGCCAGTAGTTCGACAGGGGGCGGCCCCGTGTGGACTGAAGCTTTCTTT. Encoded protein: CASSSTGGGPVWTEAFF. Complete variable domain (other parts from reference TRBV19 and TRBJ1-1): DGGITQSPKYLFRKEGQNVTLSCEQNLNHDAMYWYRQDPGQGLRLIYYSQIVNDFQKGDIAEGYSVSREKKESFPLTVTSAQKNPTAFYLCASSSTGGGPVWTEAFFGQGTRLTVV.

The chain combines TRBV19 with TRBJ1-1, with D possibly TRBD1 on 5 matching bases. This CDR3 region has 13 residues. Trimming took off 5 bases at V and 3 bases at J, with 10 bases between the two ends. Germline V gene lookup returns CDR1 LNHDA and CDR2 SQIVND (reference sequence). The CDR3 spells CASSHDRYTEAFF. The CDR3, as DNA: TGTGCCAGTAGTCACGACAGATACACTGAAGCTTTCTTT.

Worth noting for this clone: A read error is possible here, since a much larger clone lies one base away. The DNA for the CDR3 is TGTGCCAGCAGCGTAGTTTTGGACAGGGATCCTCTCACAGATACGCAGTATTTT. Residues: CASSVVLDRDPLTDTQYF. The gene calls are TRBV9 and TRBJ2-3; 8 positions match TRBD1. The CDR3 totals 18 residues. With 0 bases clipped from V and 2 bases from J, the junction kept 11 bases outside the gene matches. Germline CDR1 is SGDLS and CDR2 is YYNGEE.

This rearrangement joins TRBV7-9 to TRBJ2-3; no definite D call. CDR3 length: 15 amino acids. With 0 bases removed from V and 6 bases from J, the gap between germline ends came to 13 bases. The germline V gene has CDR1 SEHNR and CDR2 FQNEAQ (reference sequence). The CDR3, as DNA: TGTGCCAGCAGCTTAGCGATCAGGCAGGTCGATACGCAGTATTTT. This codes for CASSLAIRQVDTQYF.

The chain joins TRBV18 to TRBJ2-1; 7 nucleotides line up with TRBD1. The V gene end was trimmed by 3 bases and the J gene end by 5 bases; junction bases not matched to a gene: 10. The CDR3 totals 16 residues. CDR1 KGHSH and CDR2 LQKENI come from the germline V gene. In nucleotides, the CDR3 is TGTGCCAGCTCACCGAACTCGGGACAGCAGCACAATGAGCAGTTCTTC. Residues: CASSPNSGQQHNEQFF.

This clone was detected once. The chain links TRBV5-1 to TRBJ2-5; 12 nucleotides line up with TRBD1. Germline assignment: CDR1 SGHRS and CDR2 YFSETQ. Trimming at V came to 4 bases and at J to 5 bases, leaving 9 bases not matched to a gene. The CDR3 has 16 residues. As DNA, the CDR3 is TGCGCCAGCAGCATCGCCGGGACAGGGGGCATGGAGACCCAGTACTTC. Translation: CASSIAGTGGMETQYF.

V is TRBV5-6 and J is TRBJ1-6; 10 bases align to TRBD1. V lost 0 bases, J lost 6 bases, and 6 bases stayed unmatched. The CDR3 length is 17 residues. Germline V gene sequence: CDR1 SGHDT, CDR2 YYEEEE. CDR3 in amino acids: CASSLVHGQGVNSPLHF. The DNA of the CDR3 is TGTGCCAGCAGCTTGGTCCACGGACAGGGGGTTAATTCACCCCTCCACTTT.

This clone was recorded a few times. The CDR3 coding sequence is TGTGCCAGCAGCCGGGTCGACAGTCATCCTGGAAACACCATATATTTT. This encodes CASSRVDSHPGNTIYF. This rearrangement joins TRBV14 to TRBJ1-3; D possibly corresponds to TRBD1 (5 bases). This CDR3 spans 16 amino acids. CDR1 and CDR2 (germline): SGHDN, FVKESK. V shed 4 bases and J shed 2 bases, with 15 bases lying between them. Full variable domain (missing parts from reference TRBV14 and TRBJ1-3): EAGVTQFPSHSVIEKGQTVTLRCDPISGHDNLYWYRRVMGKEIKFLLHFVKESKQDESGMPNNRFLAERTGGTYSTLKVQPAELEDSGVYFCASSRVDSHPGNTIYFGEGSWLTVV.

The gene calls are TRBV5-1 and TRBJ1-1; TRBD1 agrees at 7 bases. Germline CDR1 SGHRS, CDR2 YFSETQ. Unmatched junction bases numbered 11, after V lost 4 bases and J lost 8 bases. There are 14 residues in the CDR3. In nucleotides, the CDR3 is TGCGCCAGCAGCCAGGACAGGCAGAAACAAGAAGCTTTCTTT. Translating it yields CASSQDRQKQEAFF.

This sequence joins TRBV5-1 and TRBJ2-1; D gene uncertain. From germline, CDR1 is SGHRS and CDR2 YFSETQ. This CDR3 contains 11 residues. The ends were cut back, 0 bases at V and 9 bases at J, with 4 bases in the middle. The CDR3 is CASSLDREQFF. The CDR3 DNA sequence: TGCGCCAGCAGCTTGGATCGTGAGCAGTTCTTC. Combining the CDR3 with reference TRBV5-1 and TRBJ2-1 gives the whole variable domain KAGVTQTPRYLIKTRGQQVTLSCSPISGHRSVSWYQQTPGQGLQFLFEYFSETQRNKGNFPGRFSGRQFSNSRSEMNVSTLELGDSALYLCASSLDREQFFGPGTRLTVL.

V usage is TRBV19 and J usage is TRBJ2-3; no reliable D call. The ends were cut back, 6 bases at V and 1 base at J, with 17 bases in the middle. CDR1 is LNHDA, CDR2 SQIVND, per germline (reference sequence). This CDR3 region has 16 residues. The CDR3 DNA sequence: TGTGCCAGTAGCGCCTCCGGAGTTTTTCGCACAGATACGCAGTATTTT. It yields the protein CASSASGVFRTDTQYF.

The rearrangement uses TRBV5-8 and TRBJ1-1, with 9 bases matching TRBD1. Germline-derived CDR1 and CDR2 are SGHTS and YDEGEE. Unmatched junction bases numbered 15, after V lost 4 bases and J lost 5 bases. The CDR3 is 17 residues long. CDR3 bases: TGTGCCAGCAGCCCAATAGAGATAGACAGGGGGGCTACTGAAGCTTTCTTT. Its protein product is CASSPIEIDRGATEAFF.

This rearrangement joins TRBV7-2 to TRBJ1-2, with unresolved D. Trimming cost V 3 bases and J 5 bases, with 7 bases left between them. CDR1 is SGHTA and CDR2 is FQGNSA in the germline V gene. The CDR3 sequence is 12 residues long. Here the CDR3 DNA reads TGTGCCAGCAGCTTCACGCTATATGGCTACACCTTC. It encodes CASSFTLYGYTF.